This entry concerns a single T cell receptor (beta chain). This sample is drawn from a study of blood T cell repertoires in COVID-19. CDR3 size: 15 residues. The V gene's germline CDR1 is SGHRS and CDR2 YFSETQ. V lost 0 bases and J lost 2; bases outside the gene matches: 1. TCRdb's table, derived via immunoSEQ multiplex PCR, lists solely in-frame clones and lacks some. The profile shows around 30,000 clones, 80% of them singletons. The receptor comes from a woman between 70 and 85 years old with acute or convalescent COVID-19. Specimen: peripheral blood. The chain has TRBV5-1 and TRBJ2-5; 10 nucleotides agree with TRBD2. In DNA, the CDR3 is TGCGCCAGCAGCTTGGTGACTAGCGGGCAAGAGACCCAGTACTTC. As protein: CASSLVTSGQETQYF. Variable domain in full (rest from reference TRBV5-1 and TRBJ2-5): KAGVTQTPRYLIKTRGQQVTLSCSPISGHRSVSWYQQTPGQGLQFLFEYFSETQRNKGNFPGRFSGRQFSNSRSEMNVSTLELGDSALYLCASSLVTSGQETQYFGPGTRLLVL.